Sequencing of this T cell receptor beta chain was carried out in a study of blood T cell repertoires in COVID-19. The CDR3 has 15 residues. CDR1 is MDHEN and CDR2 is SYDVKM in the germline V gene. With V trimmed by 2 bases and J by 9 bases, 8 bases remained unmatched. Data came from immunoSEQ multiplex PCR; TCRdb stores just in-frame clones and leaves some out. Altogether about 210,000 clones are present, around 88% being singletons, with the ten largest covering 2.5%. The sample taken for sequencing was PBMCs or T cells enriched from blood (not recorded which). The chain couples TRBV28 to TRBJ2-1; 9 nucleotides agree with TRBD2. This TCR came from a woman in her 40s with acute COVID-19. The CDR3 DNA follows: TGTGCCAGCAGTTTAGAGCGGGAGGCGGCCGGTGAGCAGTTCTTC. It encodes CASSLEREAAGEQFF.